The clone carrying this TCR beta chain appeared a few times. What it binds is unknown. This sample was included in a study of T cell clones after liver transplantation. The overall study: Post-transplant blood was tracked for graft-donor-reactive T cell clones identified in a pre-transplant mixed lymphocyte reaction. Pre-transplant mixed lymphocyte reactions yielded third-party-reactive TCRbeta sequences as comparators for graft-donor-reactive sequences.

CDR1 is SNHLY, CDR2 FYNNEI, per germline. V gave up 3 bases and J gave up 2 bases, with 10 bases separating them. CDR3 size: 14 residues. The table came from immunoSEQ multiplex PCR; TCRdb's copy has only in-frame clones and leaves some out. This sample has roughly 100,000 clones, with 80% to 85% found just once. General study findings and limits: Migration into the graft, not deletion, may explain lost graft donor-reactive T cells.

The TCR originated in a human donor who received a liver transplant. The chain has TRBV2 and TRBJ2-5, with D unresolved. The sample was CD4+ T cells from blood, taken before liver transplant. The CDR3 coding sequence is TGTGCCAGCAGTGAGGGCGTACTTCAAGAGACCCAGTACTTC. Amino acids: CASSEGVLQETQYF.